The entry that follows covers one T cell receptor beta chain sequence. Its matching antigen is unknown. The sample is drawn from a study of cytomegalovirus exposure and HLA in healthy donors. Germline V gene sequence: CDR1 KGHSH, CDR2 LQKENI. Trimming stripped 4 bases from V and 3 bases from J, with 12 bases between. There are 14 residues in the CDR3. Points from the study as a whole: The authors confirmed in vitro that a few CMV-associated chains were specific for CMV antigens. Reported performance of the classifier showed diagnosis of cytomegalovirus status with high specificity and sensitivity. Further analysis was carried out later, and it showed several of the most significant clusters appearing linked to common viral pathogens.

The PCR employed 60 Vbeta primers together with 13 Jbeta primers. Method: immunoSEQ multiplex PCR; TCRdb's copy keeps in-frame clones and lacks some. This table holds 150,000 to 200,000 clones, 70% to 80% found once. This chain connects TRBV18 to TRBJ1-2, with a tentative D call TRBD1 (5 bases). The receptor comes from a man younger than 35 in good health and CMV-seronegative. The sequenced material came from PBMCs. This chain's CDR3 is CASSHLQGYYGYTF. In DNA form, the CDR3 reads TGTGCCAGCTCACACCTTCAGGGATACTATGGCTACACCTTC.